These 10 T cell receptor beta chains were sequenced from one sample in a study of cytomegalovirus exposure and HLA in healthy donors. In the PCR, 60 Vbeta and 13 Jbeta primers were used. Here immunoSEQ multiplex PCR was the method, and the copy in TCRdb shows in-frame clones only, minus some. The data show approximately 200,000 clones, with over 75% seen just once and 1% to 1.5% held by the top ten. The specimen sequenced was PBMCs. The origin of the receptors is a human donor in good health.

In the case of this clone: One junction end disagrees with the germline gene, perhaps due to a read error. The rearrangement links TRBV7-7 to TRBJ2-5; D ambiguous. The CDR3 is 14 amino acids. In germline, CDR1 is SSHAT, CDR2 FNYEAQ (reference sequence). The DNA for the CDR3 is TGTGCTAGCAGCTTAGAGCAGGCCGAAGAGACCCAGTACTTC. Its translation is CASSLEQAEETQYF.

A word on this clone: Within the sample, other DNA sequences also encode this same CDR3. The V call is TRBV29-1, the J call TRBJ2-1; 11 nucleotides align to TRBD2. The CDR3 covers 14 residues. Germline CDR1 reads SQVTM; CDR2 reads ANQGSEA. Losses at the gene ends were 7 bases for V and 10 bases for J; bases not matched to a gene: 12. CDR3: CSAVSGRAGNEQFF. The CDR3 DNA reads as TGCAGCGCTGTTAGCGGGAGGGCCGGGAACGAGCAGTTCTTC.

This chain links TRBV4-3 with TRBJ2-2; maybe TRBD2 (5 bases). The V end lost 2 bases, the J end lost 7 bases, and 11 bases lay between the germline ends. CDR3 length equals 14 residues. Looked up from germline, CDR1 is LGHNA and CDR2 is YSLEER. CDR3 sequence reads: CASSQNPGNGELFF. The CDR3 nucleotides read TGCGCCAGCAGCCAAAATCCGGGGAACGGGGAGCTGTTTTTT.

The CDR3 DNA is TGTGCCAGCAGCCCGGTAAGGGACAGCCGCTACGAGCAGTACTTC. It encodes CASSPVRDSRYEQYF. This chain joins TRBV7-9 and TRBJ2-7; 7 bases are shared with TRBD1. CDR3 length equals 15 residues. CDR1 and CDR2 from the germline V gene are SEHNR and FQNEAQ (reference sequence). The V and J ends lost 5 bases and 3 bases, in that order; junction bases with no gene match: 10.

The chain uses TRBV13 and TRBJ2-3, with TRBD2 identical over 13 bases. The V segment lost 4 bases and the J segment 4 bases; nucleotides outside the gene matches: 2. The CDR3 is made up of 15 amino acids. Germline lookup yields CDR1 PRHDT and CDR2 FYEKMQ (reference sequence). The CDR3 reads CASSSGLAGPDTQYF. CDR3 nucleotides: TGTGCCAGCAGCTCGGGACTAGCGGGACCAGATACGCAGTATTTT.

This chain connects TRBV5-5 to TRBJ1-4, with TRBD1 identical over 10 bases. There are 16 residues in the CDR3. V shed 1 base and J 5 bases; nucleotides not matched to a gene: 5. Germline CDR1 SGHKS, CDR2 YYEKEE (reference sequence). As DNA, the CDR3 is TGTGCCAGCAGCTTGCATCGGGACAGGGGAAATGAAAAACTGTTTTTT. This encodes CASSLHRDRGNEKLFF.

This clone was counted between two and nine times. V is TRBV7-3 and J is TRBJ1-1; possible D gene TRBD1, 5 bases. Germline V gene lookup returns CDR1 SGHTA and CDR2 FQGTGA. V was pared by 5 bases and J by 0 bases, with 13 bases between. The CDR3 runs 15 residues. The DNA of the CDR3 is TGTGCCAGCAGCCGAGACAGTACCATGAACACTGAAGCTTTCTTT. Translating it yields CASSRDSTMNTEAFF.

The CDR3 is CASSPRSNEQYF. CDR3 in DNA: TGTGCCAGCAGCCCAAGGAGTAACGAGCAGTACTTC. V usage is TRBV7-6 and J usage is TRBJ2-7; no reliable D call. This CDR3 is 12 amino acids long. Per the germline V gene, CDR1 is SGHVS and CDR2 is FNYEAQ. Trimming shortened V by 5 bases and J by 5 bases, and 10 bases separated the two germline ends.

In DNA, the CDR3 is TGTGCCAGCAGCTTGGGAGGGACAGAGCAGTACTTC. Amino acid sequence: CASSLGGTEQYF. The chain combines TRBV11-1 with TRBJ2-7; tentative D call: TRBD2 (7 bases). This CDR3 has 12 residues. Trimming shortened V by 3 bases and J by 7 bases, and 10 bases separated the two germline ends. CDR1 and CDR2 (germline): SGHAT, FQDESV (reference sequence).

The chain has TRBV7-8 and TRBJ1-1; TRBD1 might be the D (5 bases). This CDR3 is 16 amino acids long. Germline values: CDR1 SGHVS, CDR2 FQNEAQ. V dropped 0 bases and J dropped 4 bases, with 15 bases sitting between them. The CDR3 DNA reads TGTGCCAGCAGCTTAGCGCGCTTAGGGGCGATCACTGAAGCTTTCTTT. Translated: CASSLARLGAITEAFF.